The present T cell receptor beta chain was sequenced within a study of CD8 T cells in Susac syndrome. Random-hexamer reverse transcription was applied to about 0.45 to 1 ug RNA. Amplification of the TCR beta CDR3 was carried out by immunoSEQ multiplex PCR, which spanned a total of 54 Vbeta and 13 Jbeta segments. TCRdb reprocessed the immunoSEQ multiplex PCR reads with MiXCR, giving one entry per CDR3 protein. In the table there are approximately 170,000 distinct CDR3 sequences, around 94% of which are singletons. This clonotype was seen more than once but under ten times. In germline, CDR1 is SGHRS, CDR2 YFSETQ. V was trimmed by 0 bases and J by 6 bases, leaving 4 bases between them. The CDR3 extends over 11 amino acids. Peripheral blood CD8+ and CD4+ T cells were profiled by TCR beta sequencing. The multiple sclerosis control group was made up of treatment-naive patients with stable or active relapsing-remitting disease. TEMRA cells were FACS-enriched, with CD8+ and CD4+ T cells isolated negatively.

Sequenced material: CD4+ T cells from PBMCs. The J gene is TRBJ2-7, the V gene TRBV5-1; no clear D gene. The origin of this receptor is a human donor with multiple sclerosis. CDR3 DNA sequence: TGCGCCAGCAGCTTGGAGGGCGAGCAGTACTTC. It is translated as CASSLEGEQYF.